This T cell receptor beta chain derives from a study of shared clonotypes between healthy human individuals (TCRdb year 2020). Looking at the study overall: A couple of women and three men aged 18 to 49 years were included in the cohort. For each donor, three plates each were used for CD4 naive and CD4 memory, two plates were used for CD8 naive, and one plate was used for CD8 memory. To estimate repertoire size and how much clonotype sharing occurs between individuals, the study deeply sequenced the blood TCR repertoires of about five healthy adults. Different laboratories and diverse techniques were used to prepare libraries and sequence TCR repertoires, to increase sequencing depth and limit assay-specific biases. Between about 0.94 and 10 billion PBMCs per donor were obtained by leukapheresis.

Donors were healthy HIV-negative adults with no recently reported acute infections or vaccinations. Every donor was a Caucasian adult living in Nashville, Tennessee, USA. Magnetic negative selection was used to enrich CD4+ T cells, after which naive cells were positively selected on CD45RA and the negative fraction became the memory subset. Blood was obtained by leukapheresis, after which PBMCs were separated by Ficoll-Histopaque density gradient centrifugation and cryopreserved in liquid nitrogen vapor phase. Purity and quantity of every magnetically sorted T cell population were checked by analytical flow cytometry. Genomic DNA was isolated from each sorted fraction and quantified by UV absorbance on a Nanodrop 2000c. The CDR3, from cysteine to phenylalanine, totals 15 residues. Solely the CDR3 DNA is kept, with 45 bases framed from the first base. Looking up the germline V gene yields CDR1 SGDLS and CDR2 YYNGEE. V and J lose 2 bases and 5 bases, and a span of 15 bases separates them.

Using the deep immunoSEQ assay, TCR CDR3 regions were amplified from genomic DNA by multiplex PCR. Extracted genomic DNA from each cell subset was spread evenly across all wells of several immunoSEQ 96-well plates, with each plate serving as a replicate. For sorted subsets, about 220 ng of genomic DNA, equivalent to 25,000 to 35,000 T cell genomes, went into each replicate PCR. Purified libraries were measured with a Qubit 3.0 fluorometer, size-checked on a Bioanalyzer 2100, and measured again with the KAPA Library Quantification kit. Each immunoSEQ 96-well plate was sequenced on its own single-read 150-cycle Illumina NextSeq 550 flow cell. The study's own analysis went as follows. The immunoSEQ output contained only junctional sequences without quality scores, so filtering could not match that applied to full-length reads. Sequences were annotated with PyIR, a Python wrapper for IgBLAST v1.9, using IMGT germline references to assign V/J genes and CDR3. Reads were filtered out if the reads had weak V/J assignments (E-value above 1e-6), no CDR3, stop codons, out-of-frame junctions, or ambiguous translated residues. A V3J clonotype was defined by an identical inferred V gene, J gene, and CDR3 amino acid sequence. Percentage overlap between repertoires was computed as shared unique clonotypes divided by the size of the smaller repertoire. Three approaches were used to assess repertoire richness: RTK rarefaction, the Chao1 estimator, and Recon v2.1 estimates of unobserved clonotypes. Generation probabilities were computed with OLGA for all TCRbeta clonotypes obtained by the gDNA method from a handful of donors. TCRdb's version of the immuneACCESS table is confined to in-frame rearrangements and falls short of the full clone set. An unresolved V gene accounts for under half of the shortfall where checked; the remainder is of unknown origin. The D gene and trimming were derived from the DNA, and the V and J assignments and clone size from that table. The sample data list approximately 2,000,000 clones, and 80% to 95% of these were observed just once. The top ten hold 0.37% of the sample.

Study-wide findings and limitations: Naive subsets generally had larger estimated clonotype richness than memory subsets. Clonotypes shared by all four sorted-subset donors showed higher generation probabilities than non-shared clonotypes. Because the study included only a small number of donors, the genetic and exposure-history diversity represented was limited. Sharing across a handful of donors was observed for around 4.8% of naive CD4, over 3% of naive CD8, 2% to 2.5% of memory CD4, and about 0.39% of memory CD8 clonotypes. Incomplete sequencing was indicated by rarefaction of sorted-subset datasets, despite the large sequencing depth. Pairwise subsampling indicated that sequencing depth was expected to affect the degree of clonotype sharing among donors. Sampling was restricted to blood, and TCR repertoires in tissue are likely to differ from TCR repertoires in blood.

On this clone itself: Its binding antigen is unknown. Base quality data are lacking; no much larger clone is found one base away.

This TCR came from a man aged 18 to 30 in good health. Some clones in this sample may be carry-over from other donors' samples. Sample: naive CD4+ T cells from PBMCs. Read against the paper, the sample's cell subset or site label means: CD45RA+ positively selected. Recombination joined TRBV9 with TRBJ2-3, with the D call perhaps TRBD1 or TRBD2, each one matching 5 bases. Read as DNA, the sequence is TGTGCCAGCAGCGTGGGACGGACGGGGATAGATACGCAGTATTTT. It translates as CASSVGRTGIDTQYF.